Below are 2 T cell receptor beta chains sequenced from a single sample in a study of blood T cell repertoires in COVID-19. Only in-frame clones appear in the TCRdb table, and some are missing; sequencing was by immunoSEQ multiplex PCR. The data show about 200,000 clones, 70% to 90% seen once. The sequenced sample consisted of peripheral blood. The source of these receptors is a woman aged 45-59 years with COVID-19, enrolled during active disease.

The chain links TRBV3-1 (or the pseudogene TRBV3-2) to TRBJ2-2, with TRBD1 matching 11 bases. There are 17 residues in the CDR3. Trimming cost V 1 base and J 4 bases; bases outside gene matches: 5. CDR1 is LGHDT and CDR2 is YNNKEL in the germline V gene (reference sequence). The CDR3 loop is CASSQGGQGAVTGELFF. CDR3 bases: TGTGCCAGCAGCCAAGGAGGACAGGGGGCAGTCACCGGGGAGCTGTTTTTT.

The V gene is TRBV6-5, the J gene TRBJ2-3, with D possibly being TRBD2 (5 bases). Between the trimmed V and J ends, which lost 11 bases and 6 bases, there was a span of 12 bases. CDR1 MNHEY and CDR2 SVGAGI come from the germline V gene. This CDR3 region has 11 residues. DNA for the CDR3: TGTGCCTCCCTGGAGGCGGATACGCAGTATTTT. Amino acids: CASLEADTQYF.